Listed here is a single TCR beta chain. The antigen this receptor binds is unknown. The junction differs from germline at one of its ends, possibly a read error. For each enrolled patient, mismatch repair deficiency was established using either polymerase chain reaction or immunohistochemistry. TCR sequencing was carried out for three patients who responded to pembrolizumab therapy. The phase II trial prospectively evaluated PD-1 blockade with pembrolizumab in advanced mismatch repair-deficient cancers, independent of tissue of origin. Peripheral blood T cell samples were collected serially, before PD-1 blockade began and at several time points afterward. Blood sampling times were expressed in weeks after the first pembrolizumab dose. This entry comes from a study of PD-1 blockade in mismatch repair-deficient tumors (dated by TCRdb to about 2017). Regarding the research as a whole: Between late 2013 and 2016, the trial enrolled approximately 90 consecutive patients with roughly twelve types of mismatch repair-deficient cancer, all of whom had received prior treatment and were progressing. Tumor-associated T cell clones were tracked in the peripheral blood of patients responding to PD-1 blockade by deep sequencing of TCR CDR3 regions.

CDR1 SSHAT and CDR2 FNYEAQ are derived from the germline V gene (reference sequence). The CDR3 goes from the cysteine to the phenylalanine over 13 residues. CDR3 DNA only is kept here, 39 bases in frame from base 1. General findings and caveats noted by the study authors: Clones residing in the tumor, which were often undetectable in blood before treatment, expanded quickly after pembrolizumab and then contracted, generally before radiologic responses.

The method was the immunoSEQ multiplex PCR assay. TCRdb holds this immuneACCESS table with in-frame rearrangements only. Some clones are missing; in checked studies, unresolved V genes explain under half, and the rest has no known cause. The sample has about 100,000 clones on record, under 90% of them singletons. The ten biggest clones cover around 6.9% of the sample. This material consisted of peripheral blood, taken roughly eight months after starting pembrolizumab. The chain is made from TRBV7-7 and TRBJ1-1, with 8 central nucleotides matching TRBD1. This TCR came from an adult with mismatch repair-deficient cancer. This receptor has the CDR3 CASSRGQGTEAFF. At the DNA level, the sequence is TGTGCTAGCAGCCGTGGACAGGGTACTGAAGCTTTCTTT.